The sample holds many counts of the clone carrying this T cell receptor beta chain. The antigen is undetermined. These data come from a study of neurological immune-mediated disorders. Study-level results: Among 34 multiple sclerosis patients, 18 had repertoires that phylogenetic grouping placed in one related-CDR3 cluster, a possible signature.

V lost 2 bases and J 3 bases, leaving 8 bases between the germline ends. The germline CDR1 and CDR2 sequences are MNHNY and SVGAGI (reference sequence). This CDR3 spans 14 amino acids. TCRdb reanalysed the 5' RACE reads using MiXCR and keeps one entry per CDR3 protein. This table holds about 52,000 distinct CDR3 sequences, approximately 3.9% found once. The unsorted libraries originated from 2 million PBMCs that had been stored at -80 C. Sequenced sample: PBMCs. This clonotype was obtained from a man between 25 and 39 years old with multiple sclerosis. This chain uses TRBV6-6 with TRBJ1-5; D is undetermined. CDR3 bases: TGTGCCAGCAGTTACGCCGAGGACAATCAGCCCCAGCATTTT. Its translation: CASSYAEDNQPQHF.